This record concerns one T cell receptor (beta chain) sequence. The antigen is not known. TCRdb's copy holds only in-frame clones and misses some; the assay was immunoSEQ multiplex PCR. The table shows 150,000 to 200,000 clones, with about 85% occurring only once. The ends were cut back, 2 bases at V and 2 bases at J, with 9 bases in the middle. The germline CDR1 and CDR2 sequences are SGHKS and YYEKEE (reference sequence). This CDR3 region has 14 residues. This record comes from a study of T cell responses to AZD1222 COVID-19 vaccine. Findings and limits, study-wide: A rise in Spike-specific TCR breadth and depth followed two AZD1222 doses.

The source was peripheral blood, collected on day 0 of AZD1222 vaccination. The chain uses TRBV5-5 and TRBJ2-3; D is unclear. The clonotype originates from an adult in good health. CDR3 protein: CASSLQSLTDTQYF. The CDR3 DNA reads as TGTGCCAGCAGCTTACAATCGCTCACAGATACGCAGTATTTT.